These 4 T cell receptor beta chains were all obtained from the same sample, sequenced in a study of cytomegalovirus exposure and HLA in healthy donors. In the PCR, 60 Vbeta and 13 Jbeta primers were used. Measured with immunoSEQ multiplex PCR; TCRdb has only the in-frame clones, and not every one. The sample records 170,000 or so clones, around 77% being singletons. The sequencing input was PBMCs. The receptors come from a woman aged 30 to 39 in good health and CMV-seronegative.

This rearrangement joins TRBV5-6 to TRBJ2-1, with 12 bases aligning to TRBD2. Germline V gene sequence: CDR1 SGHDT, CDR2 YYEEEE. This CDR3 contains 18 residues. The ends lost 3 bases at V and 12 bases at J; junction bases unmatched: 19. The CDR3 region has the DNA TGTGCCAGCAGCTGGCGGGTCGTTTTGACTAGCGGGGGCCCCCCGCAGTTCTTC. Protein sequence: CASSWRVVLTSGGPPQFF.

The CDR3 is CASSRDSNYGYTF. In DNA form, the CDR3 reads TGCGCCAGCAGCCGGGACAGTAACTATGGCTACACCTTC. J is TRBJ1-2 and V is TRBV10-1; 7 bases are shared with TRBD1. V gave up 6 bases and J gave up 1 base; unmatched junction bases: 2. Germline CDR1 is WNHNN and CDR2 is SYGVQD (reference sequence). There are 13 residues in the CDR3.

The chain links TRBV4-1 to TRBJ2-2; possibly TRBD1 for D (6 bases). The CDR3 has 16 amino acids. Germline values: CDR1 MGHRA, CDR2 YSYEKL. The germline V and J ends were trimmed by 4 bases and 6 bases, with 18 bases remaining between them. CDR3 in amino acids: CASSRGPPGVAGELFF. CDR3 sequence (DNA): TGCGCCAGCAGCCGGGGGCCCCCAGGGGTGGCCGGGGAGCTGTTTTTT.

The chain carries TRBV5-1 and TRBJ2-5; TRBD1 matches 7 bases. In germline, CDR1 is SGHRS, CDR2 YFSETQ. The J segment lost 5 bases and the V segment lost 4 bases, leaving 5 bases of the junction unmatched. This CDR3 is 13 amino acids long. CDR3 sequence: CASSVGGGETQYF. The CDR3 coding sequence is TGCGCCAGCAGCGTAGGGGGCGGGGAGACCCAGTACTTC.